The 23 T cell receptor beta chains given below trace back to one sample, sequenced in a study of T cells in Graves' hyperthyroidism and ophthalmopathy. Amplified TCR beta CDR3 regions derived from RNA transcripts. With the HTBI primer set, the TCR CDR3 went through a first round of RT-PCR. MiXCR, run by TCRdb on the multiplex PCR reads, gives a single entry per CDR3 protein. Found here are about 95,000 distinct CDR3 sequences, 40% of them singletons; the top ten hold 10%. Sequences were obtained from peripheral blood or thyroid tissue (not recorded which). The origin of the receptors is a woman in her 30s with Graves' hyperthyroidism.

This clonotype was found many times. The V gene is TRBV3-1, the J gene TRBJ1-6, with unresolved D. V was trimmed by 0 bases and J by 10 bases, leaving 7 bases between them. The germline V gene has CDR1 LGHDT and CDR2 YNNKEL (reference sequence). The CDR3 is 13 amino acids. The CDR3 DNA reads TGTGCCAGCAGCCAAGATATCGACTCACCCCTCCACTTT. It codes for CASSQDIDSPLHF.

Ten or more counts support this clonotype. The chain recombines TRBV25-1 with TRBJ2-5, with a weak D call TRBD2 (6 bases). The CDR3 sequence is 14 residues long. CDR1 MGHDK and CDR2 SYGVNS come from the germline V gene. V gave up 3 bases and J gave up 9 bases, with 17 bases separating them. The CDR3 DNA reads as TGTGCCAGCAGTGACATGGGACTGTGGGAGGCCCAGTACTTC. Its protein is CASSDMGLWEAQYF.

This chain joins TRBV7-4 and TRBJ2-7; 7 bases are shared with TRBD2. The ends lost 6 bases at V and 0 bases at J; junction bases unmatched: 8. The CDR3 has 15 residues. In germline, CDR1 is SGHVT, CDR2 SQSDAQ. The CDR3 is CASSSPSGNSYEQYF. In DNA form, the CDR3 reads TGTGCCAGCAGTTCCCCTAGCGGTAACTCCTACGAGCAGTACTTC.

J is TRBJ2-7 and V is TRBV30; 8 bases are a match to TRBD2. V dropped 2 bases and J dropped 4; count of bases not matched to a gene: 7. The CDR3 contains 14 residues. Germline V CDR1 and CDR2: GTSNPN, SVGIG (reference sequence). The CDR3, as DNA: TGTGCCTGGAGTCCGGATAGCGGGATATACGAGCAGTACTTC. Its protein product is CAWSPDSGIYEQYF. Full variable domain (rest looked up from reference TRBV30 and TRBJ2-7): SQTIHQWPATLVQPVGSPLSLECTVEGTSNPNLYWYRQAAGRGLQLLFYSVGIGQISSEVPQNLSASRPQDRQFILSSKKLLLSDSGFYLCAWSPDSGIYEQYFGPGTRLTVT.

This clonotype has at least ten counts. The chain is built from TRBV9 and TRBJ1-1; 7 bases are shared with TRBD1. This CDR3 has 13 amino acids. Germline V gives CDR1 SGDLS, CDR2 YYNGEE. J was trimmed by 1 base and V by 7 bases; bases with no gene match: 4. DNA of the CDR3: TGTGCCAGCGGACAGGCACGGAACACTGAAGCTTTCTTT. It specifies CASGQARNTEAFF.

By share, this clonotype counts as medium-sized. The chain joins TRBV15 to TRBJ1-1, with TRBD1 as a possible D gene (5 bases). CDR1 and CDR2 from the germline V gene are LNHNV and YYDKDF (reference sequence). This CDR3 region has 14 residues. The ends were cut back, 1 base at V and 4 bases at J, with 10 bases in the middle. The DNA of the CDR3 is TGTGCCACCAGCAGAGGGGGGGATAGCACTGAAGCTTTCTTT. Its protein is CATSRGGDSTEAFF.

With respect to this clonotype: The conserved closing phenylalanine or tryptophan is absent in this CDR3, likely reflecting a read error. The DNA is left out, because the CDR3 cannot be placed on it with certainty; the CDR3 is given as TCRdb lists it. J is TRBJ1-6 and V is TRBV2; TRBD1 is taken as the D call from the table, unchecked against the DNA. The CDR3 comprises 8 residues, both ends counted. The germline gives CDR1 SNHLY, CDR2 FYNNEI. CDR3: CASRQNRA.

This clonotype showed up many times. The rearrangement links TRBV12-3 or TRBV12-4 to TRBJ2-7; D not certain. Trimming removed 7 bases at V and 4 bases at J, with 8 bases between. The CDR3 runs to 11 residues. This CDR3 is CASTLGYEQYF. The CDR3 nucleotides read TGTGCCAGCACCCTAGGGTACGAGCAGTACTTC.

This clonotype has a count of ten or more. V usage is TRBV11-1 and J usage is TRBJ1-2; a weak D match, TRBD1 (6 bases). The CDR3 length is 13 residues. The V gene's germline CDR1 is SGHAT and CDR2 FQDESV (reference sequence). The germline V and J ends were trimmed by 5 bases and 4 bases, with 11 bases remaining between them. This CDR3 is CASSLDRTYGYTF. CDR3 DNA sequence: TGTGCCAGCAGCCTAGACAGGACCTATGGCTACACCTTC.

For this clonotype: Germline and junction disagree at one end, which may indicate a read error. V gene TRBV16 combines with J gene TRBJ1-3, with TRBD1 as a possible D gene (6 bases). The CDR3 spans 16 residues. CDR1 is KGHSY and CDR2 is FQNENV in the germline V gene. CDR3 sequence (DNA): TGTGTCAGCAGCTTGGAGGCAGGGGCCTCTGGAAACACCATATATTTT. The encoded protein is CVSSLEAGASGNTIYF.

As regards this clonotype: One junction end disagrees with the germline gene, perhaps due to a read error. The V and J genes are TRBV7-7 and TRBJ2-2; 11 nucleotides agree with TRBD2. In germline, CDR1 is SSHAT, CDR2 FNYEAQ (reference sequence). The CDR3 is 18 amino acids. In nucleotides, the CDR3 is TGTGCTAGCAGCTTTTCTGCACTAGCGGGAGATTCCACCGGGGAGCTGTTTTTT. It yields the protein CASSFSALAGDSTGELFF.

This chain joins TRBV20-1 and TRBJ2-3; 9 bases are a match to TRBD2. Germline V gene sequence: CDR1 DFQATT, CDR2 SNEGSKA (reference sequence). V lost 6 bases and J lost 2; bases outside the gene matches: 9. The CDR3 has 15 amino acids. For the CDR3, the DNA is TGCAGTGCCGCCCGCGGGGGGGATTTCACAGATACGCAGTATTTT. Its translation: CSAARGGDFTDTQYF.

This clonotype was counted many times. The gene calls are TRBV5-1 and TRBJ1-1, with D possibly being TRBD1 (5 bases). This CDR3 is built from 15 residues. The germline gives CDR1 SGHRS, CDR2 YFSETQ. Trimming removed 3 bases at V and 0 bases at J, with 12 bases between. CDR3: CASSSGGEMNTEAFF. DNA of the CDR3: TGCGCCAGCAGCTCTGGGGGAGAGATGAACACTGAAGCTTTCTTT.

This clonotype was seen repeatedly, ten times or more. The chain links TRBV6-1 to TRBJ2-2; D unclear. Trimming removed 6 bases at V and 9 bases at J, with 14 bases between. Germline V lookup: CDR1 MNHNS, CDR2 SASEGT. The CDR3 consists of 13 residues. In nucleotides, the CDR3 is TGTGCCAGCAGCCCTCAGGTGTACAGGGAGCTGTTTTTT. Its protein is CASSPQVYRELFF.

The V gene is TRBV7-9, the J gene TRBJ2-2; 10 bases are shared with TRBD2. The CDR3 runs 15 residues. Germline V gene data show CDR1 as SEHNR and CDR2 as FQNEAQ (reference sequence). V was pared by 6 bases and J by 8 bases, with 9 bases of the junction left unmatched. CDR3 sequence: CASRRGLAREGELFF. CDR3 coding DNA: TGTGCCAGCAGACGGGGACTAGCGAGGGAAGGGGAGCTGTTTTTT.

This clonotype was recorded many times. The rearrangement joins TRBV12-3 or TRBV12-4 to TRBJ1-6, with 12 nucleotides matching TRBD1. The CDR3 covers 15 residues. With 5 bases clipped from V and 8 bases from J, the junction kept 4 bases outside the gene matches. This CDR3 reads CASSAGTGGDSPLHF. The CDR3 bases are TGTGCCAGCAGTGCCGGGACAGGGGGCGATTCACCCCTCCACTTT.

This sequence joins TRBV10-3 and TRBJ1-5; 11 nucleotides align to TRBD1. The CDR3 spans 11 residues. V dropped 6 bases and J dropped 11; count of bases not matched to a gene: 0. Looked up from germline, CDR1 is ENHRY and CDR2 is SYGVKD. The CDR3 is CAIRGQGAQHF. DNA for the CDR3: TGTGCCATCAGGGGACAGGGGGCCCAGCATTTT.

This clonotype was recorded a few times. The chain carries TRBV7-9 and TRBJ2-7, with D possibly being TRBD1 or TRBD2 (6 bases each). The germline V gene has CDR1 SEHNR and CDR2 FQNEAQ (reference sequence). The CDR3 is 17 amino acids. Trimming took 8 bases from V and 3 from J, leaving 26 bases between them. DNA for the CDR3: TGTGCCAGCCGGACCTATGCGAGGGGGGCCCCGAACTACGAGCAGTACTTC. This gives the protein CASRTYARGAPNYEQYF.

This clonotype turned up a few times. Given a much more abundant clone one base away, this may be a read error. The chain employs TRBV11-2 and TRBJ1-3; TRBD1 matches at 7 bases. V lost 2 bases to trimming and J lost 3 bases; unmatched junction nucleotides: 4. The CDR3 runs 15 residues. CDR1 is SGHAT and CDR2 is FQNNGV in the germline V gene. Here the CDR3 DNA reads TGTGCCAGCAGCTTATCGACAGGGAGTGGAAACACCATATATTTT. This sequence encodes CASSLSTGSGNTIYF.

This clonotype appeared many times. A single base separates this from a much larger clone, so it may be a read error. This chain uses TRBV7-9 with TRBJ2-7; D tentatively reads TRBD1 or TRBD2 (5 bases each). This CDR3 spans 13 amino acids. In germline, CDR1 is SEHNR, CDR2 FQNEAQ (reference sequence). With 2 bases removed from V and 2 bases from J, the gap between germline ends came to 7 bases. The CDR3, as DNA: TGTGCCAGCAGCTTATGGGGGACCTACGAGCAGTACTTC. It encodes CASSLWGTYEQYF.

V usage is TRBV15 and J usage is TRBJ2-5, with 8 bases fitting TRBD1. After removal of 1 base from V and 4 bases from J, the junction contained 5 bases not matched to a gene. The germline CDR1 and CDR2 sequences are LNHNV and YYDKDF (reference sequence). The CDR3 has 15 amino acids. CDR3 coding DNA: TGTGCCACCAGCAGAGTGGGACAGGTGGGAGAGACCCAGTACTTC. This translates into CATSRVGQVGETQYF.

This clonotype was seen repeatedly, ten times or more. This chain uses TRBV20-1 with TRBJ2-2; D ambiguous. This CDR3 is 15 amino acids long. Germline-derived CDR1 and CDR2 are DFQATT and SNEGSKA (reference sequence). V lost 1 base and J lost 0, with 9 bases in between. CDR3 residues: CSARVFQANTGELFF. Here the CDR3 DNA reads TGCAGTGCTAGAGTTTTTCAGGCGAACACCGGGGAGCTGTTTTTT.

The CDR3 is CASSIMDRGDQPQHF. The DNA for the CDR3 is TGTGCCAGTAGCATAATGGACAGGGGGGATCAGCCCCAGCATTTT. The chain uses TRBV19 and TRBJ1-5; 10 bases are a match to TRBD1. Germline V gives CDR1 LNHDA, CDR2 SQIVND (reference sequence). J gave up 5 bases and V 6 bases, and 7 bases lay outside the gene matches. The CDR3 is 15 residues long.